Listed here are 18 T cell receptor beta chains from one sample, sequenced in a study of tumor-infiltrating lymphocytes in primary liver carcinoma. A constant-region primer served to make TCR beta cDNA from roughly 460 ng total RNA. Amplification in three nested multiplex PCR rounds with slightly modified ARM-PCR gave rise to TCR beta libraries. Primers for the first two PCR rounds were TRBV1-TRBV30 forward primers and a C-beta reverse primer (approximately 9 cycles per round). TCRdb recomputed calls from the multiplex PCR reads with MiXCR, one row per CDR3 protein. The table lists 35,000 to 40,000 distinct CDR3 sequences, roughly 80% of them singletons, with 37% in the top ten. Scientists recovered RNA and DNA together from around 18-30 mg of unsorted bulk tissue. Sequenced sample: tumor-adjacent normal liver tissue. The receptors stem from a man aged 35 to 55 with primary liver carcinoma and hepatitis B virus infection.

This clonotype has only a few counts. The V gene is TRBV7-2, the J gene TRBJ1-6, with D perhaps TRBD1 (5 bases). This CDR3 contains 13 residues. Germline assignment: CDR1 SGHTA and CDR2 FQGNSA. Trimming removed 1 base at V and 14 bases at J, with 12 bases between. The CDR3 coding sequence is TGTGCCAGCAGCTTAGGATATGAGGGGTCCCTCCACTTT. It yields the protein CASSLGYEGSLHF. Together with reference TRBV7-2 and TRBJ1-6, the CDR3 gives the full variable domain: GAGVSQSPSNKVTEKGKDVELRCDPISGHTALYWYRQSLGQGLEFLIYFQGNSAPDKSGLPSDRFSAERTGGSVSTLTIQRTQQEDSAVYLCASSLGYEGSLHFGNGTRLTVT.

Turning to this clonotype: An end of the junction does not agree with germline; a read error may underlie this. V is TRBV29-1 and J is TRBJ2-2; TRBD2 is a possible D gene (5 bases). The CDR3 is 13 residues long. Looked up from germline, CDR1 is SQVTM and CDR2 is ANQGSEA. CDR3 nucleotide sequence: TGCAGCGTTCAAGGCTCGGATGCCGGGGAGCTGTATTTT. Its protein is CSVQGSDAGELYF.

Comments on this clonotype: The junction does not match germline at one end; this may be a read error. The J gene is TRBJ2-7, the V gene TRBV11-1, with D tentatively TRBD1 (6 bases). This CDR3 is built from 14 residues. Germline V lookup: CDR1 SGHAT, CDR2 FQDESV (reference sequence). The CDR3 DNA sequence: TGTACCAGCAGCCCTGGACAGCGATCCTACGAGCAGTACTTC. Its translation is CTSSPGQRSYEQYF.

For this clonotype: This may arise from a read error, as a much more abundant clone is one base away. The final CDR3 position lacks the conserved phenylalanine or tryptophan, pointing to a likely read error. This rearrangement joins TRBV5-7 to TRBJ1-5; TRBD1 matches 9 bases. TRBV5-7 is sorted into the ORF group, with uncertain function. V dropped 7 bases and J dropped 0; count of bases not matched to a gene: 8. This CDR3 comprises 16 residues. CDR3 region: CASGPHRGHSNQPQHL. The CDR3 DNA reads as TGTGCCAGCGGCCCTCACAGGGGGCATAGCAATCAGCCCCAGCATTTG.

The V call is TRBV12-3 or TRBV12-4, the J call TRBJ2-1; D perhaps matches TRBD1 (5 bases). Trimming removed 3 bases from V and 3 bases from J, with 12 bases in between. The length of the CDR3 is 15 residues. CDR3 DNA: TGTGCCAGCAGTTTGCTGGGGCGCCTCTACAATGAGCAGTTCTTC. Its protein is CASSLLGRLYNEQFF.

This clonotype was counted a single time. The junction and the germline gene differ at one end; a read error may be behind it. This sequence joins TRBV7-8 and TRBJ2-1, with 13 bases lining up with TRBD2. The CDR3 covers 16 residues. CDR1 and CDR2 (germline): SGHVS, FQNEAQ. The CDR3 reads CASTPTTSGRCNEQFF. The CDR3, as DNA: TGTGCCAGCACCCCCACGACTAGCGGGAGGTGCAATGAGCAGTTCTTT.

Many counts were recorded for this clonotype. Here the CDR3 DNA reads TGCGCCAGCAGCCAAGATAGGAGCGGGTTTCACAATGAGCAGTTCTTC. This gives the protein CASSQDRSGFHNEQFF. The chain combines TRBV4-3 with TRBJ2-1, with D perhaps matching TRBD2 (6 bases). The CDR3 has 16 residues. V shed 0 bases and J shed 5 bases, with 14 bases lying between them. Germline V lookup: CDR1 LGHNA, CDR2 YSLEER.

In its sample, this clonotype is medium-sized. V and J are TRBV6-6 and TRBJ2-1, with D unclear. CDR1 and CDR2 (germline): MNHNY, SVGAGI (reference sequence). V lost 5 bases, J lost 5 bases, and 19 bases lay in between. CDR3 length: 16 amino acids. CDR3 in amino acids: CASSDFIGIRDNEQFF. The CDR3 DNA reads as TGTGCCAGCAGTGACTTTATTGGGATTCGGGACAATGAGCAGTTCTTC.

This clonotype was seen at least ten times. V and J are TRBV5-1 and TRBJ2-3; D remains ambiguous. V was trimmed by 1 base and J by 4 bases, leaving 7 bases between them. CDR1 and CDR2 (germline): SGHRS, YFSETQ. The CDR3 length is 13 residues. The CDR3 protein is CASSLSQADTQYF. CDR3 bases: TGCGCCAGCAGCTTGTCTCAAGCAGATACGCAGTATTTT.

This clonotype showed up just a few times. The gene calls are TRBV4-1 and TRBJ2-7; TRBD1 is a possible D gene (6 bases). The germline gives CDR1 MGHRA, CDR2 YSYEKL. V lost 4 bases and J 6 bases, leaving 16 bases between the germline ends. The CDR3 spans 14 residues. The CDR3 region is CASSLLRVGGEQYF. The CDR3 DNA is TGCGCCAGCAGCCTCCTAAGGGTAGGGGGCGAGCAGTACTTC.

The chain uses TRBV6-2 or TRBV6-3 and TRBJ2-7; the match to TRBD2 covers 10 bases. Trimming at V came to 10 bases and at J to 3 bases, leaving 12 bases not matched to a gene. This CDR3 comprises 15 residues. CDR1 and CDR2 from the germline V gene are MNHEY and SVGEGT. DNA of the CDR3: TGTGCCAACACTCACCAGGGACTAGCGAACTACGAGCAGTACTTC. Protein: CANTHQGLANYEQYF.

The chain links TRBV28 to TRBJ2-5, with D possibly TRBD1 on 6 matching bases. The germline V and J ends were trimmed by 4 bases and 5 bases, with 20 bases remaining between them. CDR1 MDHEN and CDR2 SYDVKM come from the germline V gene. This CDR3 has 16 amino acids. The CDR3 reads CASSSPTLTGWETQYF. CDR3 bases: TGTGCCAGCAGTTCCCCTACCCTGACAGGTTGGGAGACCCAGTACTTC.

This clonotype was observed a single time. The chain has TRBV12-3 or TRBV12-4 and TRBJ1-3; D is uncertain. This CDR3 is built from 15 residues. The V and J ends lost 7 bases and 7 bases respectively, with 20 bases between them. CDR3 residues: CASTVDGSSDNTIYF. The CDR3 nucleotides are TGTGCCAGCACCGTGGACGGAAGCTCTGATAACACCATATATTTT.

This clonotype has just one count. At one boundary the junction diverges from the germline segment, which might be a read error. The V and J genes are TRBV29-1 and TRBJ1-1; perhaps TRBD1 as D (6 bases). Per germline, CDR1 SQVTM and CDR2 ANQGSEA. The CDR3 runs 15 residues. Written as DNA, the CDR3 is TGCAGCGTGACGGGGGGCCTCCTCCTGGACACTCAAGCTTTCTTT. As protein: CSVTGGLLLDTQAFF.

V and J are TRBV5-4 and TRBJ2-7; perhaps D is TRBD1 or TRBD2 (5 bases each). Germline CDR1 SGHNT, CDR2 YYREEE (reference sequence). The V end lost 5 bases, the J end lost 1 base, and 13 bases lay between the germline ends. CDR3 length: 14 residues. CDR3 bases: TGTGCCAGCAGATCGGGACGGCCTTCCTACGAGCAGTACTTC. Its translation is CASRSGRPSYEQYF.

This clonotype was counted many times. V is TRBV7-9 and J is TRBJ1-2, with D possibly TRBD1 on 5 matching bases. V shed 3 bases and J shed 4 bases, with 15 bases lying between them. This CDR3 has 15 amino acids. CDR1 is SEHNR and CDR2 is FQNEAQ in the germline V gene (reference sequence). CDR3 sequence reads: CASSLSRESSYGYTF. The CDR3 DNA sequence: TGTGCCAGCAGCTTGAGCAGGGAGTCCTCCTATGGCTACACCTTC.

On this clonotype: A read error may produce the germline difference seen at one junction end. The rearrangement uses TRBV11-1 and TRBJ2-5; 14 bases are a match to TRBD2. CDR1 SGHAT and CDR2 FQDESV come from the germline V gene (reference sequence). This CDR3 spans 15 amino acids. CDR3 bases: TGTACCAGCACCCTCACGGGACTAGCGGGAGAGATCCGGTACTTC. Translation gives CTSTLTGLAGEIRYF.

In this sample, this clonotype is medium-sized (0.01 to 0.1%). The chain carries TRBV29-1 and TRBJ1-2; D is ambiguous. CDR1 and CDR2 (germline): SQVTM, ANQGSEA. Trimming left V 3 bases short and J 5 bases short, with 10 bases between. The CDR3 is 12 residues long. The CDR3 DNA reads TGCAGCGTTGACTACGGGGATTATGGCTACACCTTC. It codes for CSVDYGDYGYTF.